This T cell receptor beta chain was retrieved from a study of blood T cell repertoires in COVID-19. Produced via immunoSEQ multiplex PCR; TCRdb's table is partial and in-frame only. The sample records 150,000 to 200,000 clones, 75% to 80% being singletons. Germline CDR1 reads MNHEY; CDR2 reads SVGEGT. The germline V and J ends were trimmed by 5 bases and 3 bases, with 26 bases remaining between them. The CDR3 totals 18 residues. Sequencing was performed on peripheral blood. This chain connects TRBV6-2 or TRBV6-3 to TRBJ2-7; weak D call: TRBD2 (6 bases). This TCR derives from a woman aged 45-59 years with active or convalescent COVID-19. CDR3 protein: CASSDLLASYSQGYEQYF. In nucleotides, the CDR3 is TGTGCCAGCAGTGACCTACTAGCCAGTTACAGTCAAGGCTACGAGCAGTACTTC.